This T cell receptor (beta chain) was recorded in a study of radiotherapy plus CTLA-4 blockade in lung cancer. Findings and caveats of the study: TCR clones from tumors expanded in blood after radiotherapy plus ipilimumab. Increased serum interferon-beta after radiation also reportedly predicted response strongly.

TCRdb's table, derived via immunoSEQ multiplex PCR, lists solely in-frame clones and lacks some. The sample consists of approximately 72,000 clones, around 80% of them appearing once. Germline CDR1 and CDR2: SNHLY and FYNNEI. The CDR3 runs to 18 residues. J was trimmed by 2 bases and V by 6 bases; bases with no gene match: 13. Patients with chemo-refractory metastatic non-small-cell lung cancer received focal radiation plus CTLA-4 blockade with ipilimumab. On this clone itself: Its antigen is as yet unknown.

The sequence was collected from a human donor with non-small cell lung cancer who had a complete response to radiotherapy plus ipilimumab. The sequenced sample was peripheral blood, obtained from a patient treated with radiotherapy plus ipilimumab. The chain has TRBV2 and TRBJ1-5; 10 bases are a match to TRBD1. The CDR3 reads CASRRDRGRGVRNQPQHF. The CDR3 DNA follows: TGTGCCAGCAGGAGAGACAGGGGGCGTGGAGTTCGCAATCAGCCCCAGCATTTT.